Following are 12 T cell receptor beta chains from one sample sequenced in a study of blood T cell repertoires in COVID-19. Only in-frame clones appear in the TCRdb table, and some are missing; sequencing was by immunoSEQ multiplex PCR. The table includes 110,000 to 150,000 clones, more than 75% detected once. Sample: peripheral blood. These receptors were collected from a woman between 40 and 50 years old with acute or convalescent COVID-19.

This chain joins TRBV5-8 and TRBJ2-3, with 11 bases matching TRBD1. J gave up 3 bases and V 4 bases, and 19 bases lay outside the gene matches. This CDR3 has 20 amino acids. The germline V gene has CDR1 SGHTS and CDR2 YDEGEE. The CDR3 DNA follows: TGTGCCAGCAGCCGGTATCGACAAACATCGGACAGGGGGCAGACAGATACGCAGTATTTT. Translating gives CASSRYRQTSDRGQTDTQYF. Full variable domain (outside the CDR3, taken from reference TRBV5-8 and TRBJ2-3): EAGVTQSPTHLIKTRGQQATLRCSPISGHTSVYWYQQALGLGLQFLLWYDEGEERNRGNFPPRFSGRQFPNYSSELNVNALELEDSALYLCASSRYRQTSDRGQTDTQYFGPGTRLTVL.

The chain couples TRBV6-5 to TRBJ1-1, with a possible D match to TRBD1 (6 bases). The CDR3 is 13 residues long. Germline V CDR1 and CDR2: MNHEY, SVGAGI. CDR3 residues: CASGGGLGTEAFF. Written as DNA, the CDR3 is TGTGCGAGCGGGGGGGGGCTTGGCACTGAAGCTTTCTTT.

The chain uses TRBV28 and TRBJ1-5, with D tentatively TRBD1 (5 bases). CDR3 length equals 13 residues. V lost 10 bases and J lost 0, with 10 bases in between. The V gene's germline CDR1 is MDHEN and CDR2 SYDVKM. CDR3 amino acids: CATDGHSNQPQHF. CDR3 bases: TGTGCCACCGACGGACATAGCAATCAGCCCCAGCATTTT.

The rearrangement links TRBV4-3 to TRBJ1-1; possibly TRBD1 for D (5 bases). Germline CDR1 reads LGHNA; CDR2 reads YSLEER. V lost 0 bases, J lost 4 bases, and 9 bases lay in between. The CDR3 covers 14 residues. The CDR3, as DNA: TGCGCCAGCAGCCAAGACGGGGGAGGCACTGAAGCTTTCTTT. Translation: CASSQDGGGTEAFF.

The V call is TRBV19, the J call TRBJ1-5; 8 bases are a match to TRBD1. The CDR3 totals 15 residues. The germline CDR1 and CDR2 sequences are LNHDA and SQIVND (reference sequence). Trimming took 6 bases from V and 3 from J; bases not matched to a gene: 7. The CDR3 DNA sequence: TGTGCCAGTAGAGACCCAGGGGGCGACAATCAGCCCCAGCATTTT. It translates to CASRDPGGDNQPQHF.

The genes are TRBV7-9 and TRBJ1-2, with D unresolved. Per germline, CDR1 SEHNR and CDR2 FQNEAQ (reference sequence). The CDR3 length is 12 residues. Trimming stripped 5 bases from V and 6 bases from J, with 10 bases between. CDR3 residues: CASSKTRDGYTF. The CDR3 nucleotides are TGTGCCAGCAGCAAAACACGGGATGGCTACACCTTC.

V gene TRBV10-3 combines with J gene TRBJ2-2, with 11 bases aligning to TRBD2. V lost 10 bases to trimming and J lost 7 bases; unmatched junction nucleotides: 17. The CDR3 contains 17 residues. Looked up from germline, CDR1 is ENHRY and CDR2 is SYGVKD. CDR3 region: CATQNQLGLAGGGELFF. CDR3 nucleotide sequence: TGTGCCACACAAAATCAACTTGGACTAGCGGGCGGCGGGGAGCTGTTTTTT.

The chain employs TRBV3-1 (or the pseudogene TRBV3-2) and TRBJ1-1; possibly TRBD1 for D (6 bases). V shed 7 bases and J shed 6 bases, with 12 bases lying between them. The CDR3 consists of 12 residues. Germline V gene data show CDR1 as LGHDT and CDR2 as YNNKEL (reference sequence). The CDR3 coding sequence is TGTGCCAGCAACACAGGGATGGCTGAAGCTTTCTTT. Translating it yields CASNTGMAEAFF.

This chain connects TRBV2 to TRBJ2-7; TRBD2 might be the D (7 bases). Trimming shortened V by 3 bases and J by 0 bases, and 12 bases separated the two germline ends. From germline, CDR1 is SNHLY and CDR2 FYNNEI. CDR3 length: 15 amino acids. The CDR3 coding sequence is TGTGCCAGCAGTGATGGGGGGGCGTCCTCCTACGAGCAGTACTTC. This encodes CASSDGGASSYEQYF.

The chain is built from TRBV2 and TRBJ1-1; maybe TRBD1 (5 bases). V gave up 4 bases and J gave up 4 bases, with 10 bases separating them. The CDR3 is 13 residues long. Germline lookup yields CDR1 SNHLY and CDR2 FYNNEI. CDR3 in amino acids: CASSGQGPTEAFF. The CDR3 DNA sequence: TGTGCCAGCAGTGGGCAGGGTCCCACTGAAGCTTTCTTT.

The chain employs TRBV27 and TRBJ1-1; D remains ambiguous. The germline V gene has CDR1 MNHEY and CDR2 SMNVEV (reference sequence). The CDR3 contains 15 residues. V shed 3 bases and J shed 3 bases, with 14 bases lying between them. The CDR3, as DNA: TGTGCCAGCAGTTTGACGGTCCTAGGCGACACTGAAGCTTTCTTT. This encodes CASSLTVLGDTEAFF.

CDR3 sequence (DNA): TGTGCCACCAGCAGTTTCAGGGGCGGGGAGCTGTTTTTT. Translation gives CATSSFRGGELFF. This chain connects TRBV15 to TRBJ2-2; perhaps TRBD1 as D (6 bases). There are 13 residues in the CDR3. CDR1 is LNHNV, CDR2 YYDKDF, per germline (reference sequence). V lost 3 bases and J lost 7, with 9 bases in between.